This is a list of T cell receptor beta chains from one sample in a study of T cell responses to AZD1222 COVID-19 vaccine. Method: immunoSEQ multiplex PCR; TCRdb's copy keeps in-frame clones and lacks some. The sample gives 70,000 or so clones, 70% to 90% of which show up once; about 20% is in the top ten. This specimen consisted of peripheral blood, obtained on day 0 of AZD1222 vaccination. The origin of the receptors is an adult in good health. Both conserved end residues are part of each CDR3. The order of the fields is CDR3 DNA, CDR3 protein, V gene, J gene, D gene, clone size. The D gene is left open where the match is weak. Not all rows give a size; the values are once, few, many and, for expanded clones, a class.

cdr3_nt: TGTGCCAGCAGCTCGGACGGGGGGCATCGAGGCACCGGGGAGCTGTTTTTT; cdr3_aa: CASSSDGGHRGTGELFF; v_call: TRBV7-8; j_call: TRBJ2-2; d_call: -; clone_size: -
cdr3_nt: TGTGCCTGGTCTAGGGGGCGTAACAATCAGCCCCAGCATTTT; cdr3_aa: CAWSRGRNNQPQHF; v_call: TRBV30; j_call: TRBJ1-5; d_call: TRBD1; clone_size: -
cdr3_nt: TGTGCCAGTAGTATATCTGTGAACACTGAAGCTTTCTTT; cdr3_aa: CASSISVNTEAFF; v_call: TRBV19; j_call: TRBJ1-1; d_call: -; clone_size: -
cdr3_nt: TGTGCCAGCACGAGGGGCACTGATGAGCAGTTCTTC; cdr3_aa: CASTRGTDEQFF; v_call: TRBV25-1; j_call: TRBJ2-1; d_call: -; clone_size: -
cdr3_nt: TGTGCCATCAGTCGGATCGGGGGGCATGGCTACACCTTC; cdr3_aa: CAISRIGGHGYTF; v_call: TRBV10-3; j_call: TRBJ1-2; d_call: -; clone_size: -
cdr3_nt: TGTGCCACCAGCATAATCCGGGACAGTACCTACGAGCAGTACTTC; cdr3_aa: CATSIIRDSTYEQYF; v_call: TRBV15; j_call: TRBJ2-7; d_call: TRBD1; clone_size: -
cdr3_nt: TGCGCCAGCAGCCAAGCCGTACTTTCGGACAGCTCCTACGAGCAGTACTTC; cdr3_aa: CASSQAVLSDSSYEQYF; v_call: TRBV4-3; j_call: TRBJ2-7; d_call: -; clone_size: -
cdr3_nt: TGTGCCAGCAGTTACGGAGGACTGACCAATTCACCCCTCCACTTT; cdr3_aa: CASSYGGLTNSPLHF; v_call: TRBV6-2/TRBV6-3; j_call: TRBJ1-6; d_call: -; clone_size: once
cdr3_nt: TGCGCCAGCAGCCAATCCCAGCGGGAGGGAGGGCTACGCGAGCAGTACTTC; cdr3_aa: CASSQSQREGGLREQYF; v_call: TRBV4-1; j_call: TRBJ2-7; d_call: TRBD2; clone_size: -
cdr3_nt: TGTGCCAGCTCACCCCGGTCTGTTAACACTGAAGCTTTCTTT; cdr3_aa: CASSPRSVNTEAFF; v_call: TRBV18; j_call: TRBJ1-1; d_call: -; clone_size: once
cdr3_nt: TGTGCCAGCAGGACCCTACTAGCAGCAAAGGGCGGGGAGCTGTTTTTT; cdr3_aa: CASRTLLAAKGGELFF; v_call: TRBV27; j_call: TRBJ2-2; d_call: -; clone_size: -
cdr3_nt: TGTGCCAGCAGTTTAACCCAGAGGGGGGGACGAAACAATGAGCAGTTCTTC; cdr3_aa: CASSLTQRGGRNNEQFF; v_call: TRBV27; j_call: TRBJ2-1; d_call: -; clone_size: -
cdr3_nt: TGTGCCAGTAGAATAAGCGGGAAGGTCTACAATGAGCAGTTCTTC; cdr3_aa: CASRISGKVYNEQFF; v_call: TRBV19; j_call: TRBJ2-1; d_call: TRBD2; clone_size: -
cdr3_nt: TGTGCCAGCAGGAAAGGGGCAGGGGGCAATCAGCCCCAGCATTTT; cdr3_aa: CASRKGAGGNQPQHF; v_call: TRBV27; j_call: TRBJ1-5; d_call: -; clone_size: -
cdr3_nt: TGTGCCTTCACCGCCCAGACTAGCGGGAGGAGAGCAGATACGCAGTATTTT; cdr3_aa: CAFTAQTSGRRADTQYF; v_call: TRBV30; j_call: TRBJ2-3; d_call: TRBD2; clone_size: -
cdr3_nt: TGTGCCAGCAGCCCCATAGCGGGGGGACCACCATACAATGAGCAGTTCTTC; cdr3_aa: CASSPIAGGPPYNEQFF; v_call: TRBV7-3; j_call: TRBJ2-1; d_call: TRBD2; clone_size: -
cdr3_nt: TGTGCCAGCAGCTCCACAGGGGCCTACAATCAGCCCCAGCATTTT; cdr3_aa: CASSSTGAYNQPQHF; v_call: TRBV7-9; j_call: TRBJ1-5; d_call: TRBD1; clone_size: many
cdr3_nt: TGTGCCAGCATTATGGACAGGAGCTCTGGAAACACCATATATTTT; cdr3_aa: CASIMDRSSGNTIYF; v_call: TRBV6-6; j_call: TRBJ1-3; d_call: TRBD1; clone_size: once
cdr3_nt: TGTGCCAGCAGCAACCTGGGACTAGCGGGTTCCGAGCAGTTCTTC; cdr3_aa: CASSNLGLAGSEQFF; v_call: TRBV27; j_call: TRBJ2-1; d_call: TRBD2; clone_size: -
cdr3_nt: TGTGCCAGCAGCCAAGGACCTGGAGGCCAGCCCCAGCATTTT; cdr3_aa: CASSQGPGGQPQHF; v_call: TRBV13; j_call: TRBJ1-5; d_call: -; clone_size: -
cdr3_nt: TGTGCCAGCAGTGATAACAGGGGTATGGGTCAGCCCCAGCATTTT; cdr3_aa: CASSDNRGMGQPQHF; v_call: TRBV6-1; j_call: TRBJ1-5; d_call: TRBD1; clone_size: once
cdr3_nt: TGTGCCAGCCGGATGACGACCTCCTACGAGCAGTACTTC; cdr3_aa: CASRMTTSYEQYF; v_call: TRBV13; j_call: TRBJ2-7; d_call: -; clone_size: -
cdr3_nt: TGTGCCAGCAGTGCAGGGTGGGGGCAGCCCCAGCATTTT; cdr3_aa: CASSAGWGQPQHF; v_call: TRBV25-1; j_call: TRBJ1-5; d_call: -; clone_size: -
cdr3_nt: TGTGCCACCAGTGATACAGGTGAAGCTTTCTTT; cdr3_aa: CATSDTGEAFF; v_call: TRBV24-1; j_call: TRBJ1-1; d_call: -; clone_size: -
cdr3_nt: TGTGCCACCAGTGAGAGGACAGCTAACTATGGCTACACCTTC; cdr3_aa: CATSERTANYGYTF; v_call: TRBV24-1; j_call: TRBJ1-2; d_call: -; clone_size: once
cdr3_nt: TGTGCCAGCAGTTCCCTGGGACAGGCAGTTCTCTCTGGGGCCAACGTCCTGACTTTC; cdr3_aa: CASSSLGQAVLSGANVLTF; v_call: TRBV27; j_call: TRBJ2-6; d_call: TRBD1; clone_size: -
cdr3_nt: TGTGCCAGTAGTATCGGGGCAGTGGGGGGGAGCAATCAGCCCCAGCATTTT; cdr3_aa: CASSIGAVGGSNQPQHF; v_call: TRBV19; j_call: TRBJ1-5; d_call: -; clone_size: -
cdr3_nt: TGTGCCAGCAGTCCAACCTCCTACGAGCAGTACTTC; cdr3_aa: CASSPTSYEQYF; v_call: TRBV12-3/TRBV12-4; j_call: TRBJ2-7; d_call: -; clone_size: -
cdr3_nt: TGTGCCAGCTCACCTGGGACTCTGGCCTACAATGAGCAGTTCTTC; cdr3_aa: CASSPGTLAYNEQFF; v_call: TRBV18; j_call: TRBJ2-1; d_call: -; clone_size: -
cdr3_nt: TGTGCCAGCAGCTTGTTGGCAGGGACCTACGAGCAGTACTTC; cdr3_aa: CASSLLAGTYEQYF; v_call: TRBV5-4; j_call: TRBJ2-7; d_call: -; clone_size: -
cdr3_nt: TGTGCCAGCAGCCGAGGACACTACCCTGAAGCTTTCTTT; cdr3_aa: CASSRGHYPEAFF; v_call: TRBV3-1/TRBV3-2; j_call: TRBJ1-1; d_call: -; clone_size: -
cdr3_nt: TGTGCCAGTAGTGTGACAGGGAACACCGATGGGCCCCAGCATTTT; cdr3_aa: CASSVTGNTDGPQHF; v_call: TRBV19; j_call: TRBJ1-5; d_call: TRBD1; clone_size: -
cdr3_nt: TGTGCCAGCAGCTACGGGACAGACTACGAGCAGTACTTC; cdr3_aa: CASSYGTDYEQYF; v_call: TRBV3-1/TRBV3-2; j_call: TRBJ2-7; d_call: TRBD1; clone_size: -
cdr3_nt: TGTGCCAGCAGTCGCGACAGAGCCTACGAGCAGTACTTC; cdr3_aa: CASSRDRAYEQYF; v_call: TRBV28; j_call: TRBJ2-7; d_call: -; clone_size: -
cdr3_nt: TGCGCCAGTCAATGGACAGGGGAAGCTGGAAACACCATATATTTT; cdr3_aa: CASQWTGEAGNTIYF; v_call: TRBV5-1; j_call: TRBJ1-3; d_call: TRBD1; clone_size: -
cdr3_nt: TGTGCCAGCAGCGTAAACCCCCAGCGGGGGGCGGCAGATACGCAGTATTTT; cdr3_aa: CASSVNPQRGAADTQYF; v_call: TRBV9; j_call: TRBJ2-3; d_call: TRBD2; clone_size: -
cdr3_nt: TGTGCCAGCAGCTTCCTGGGGTCGGGGTCCTACGAGCAGTACTTC; cdr3_aa: CASSFLGSGSYEQYF; v_call: TRBV7-9; j_call: TRBJ2-7; d_call: -; clone_size: -
cdr3_nt: TGTGCCAGCAGCCTTCGGACAGGGGGCACAGATACGCAGTATTTT; cdr3_aa: CASSLRTGGTDTQYF; v_call: TRBV7-3; j_call: TRBJ2-3; d_call: TRBD1; clone_size: -
cdr3_nt: TGTGCCAGCCGCCCAGGCCCAACACAGAATAGCAATCAGCCCCAGCATTTT; cdr3_aa: CASRPGPTQNSNQPQHF; v_call: TRBV6-2/TRBV6-3; j_call: TRBJ1-5; d_call: -; clone_size: medium-sized
cdr3_nt: TGTGCCATCAAAATTAGCGGGGGTACAGATACGCAGTATTTT; cdr3_aa: CAIKISGGTDTQYF; v_call: TRBV10-3; j_call: TRBJ2-3; d_call: TRBD2; clone_size: -
cdr3_nt: TGTGCCAGCAGCGTAAGCAGCGGGGGGCCATTAGAGACCCAGTACTTC; cdr3_aa: CASSVSSGGPLETQYF; v_call: TRBV9; j_call: TRBJ2-5; d_call: TRBD2; clone_size: -
cdr3_nt: TGCGCCAGCAGCCAAGTCTCTGGCCGGGGTTACAATGAGCAGTTCTTC; cdr3_aa: CASSQVSGRGYNEQFF; v_call: TRBV4-1; j_call: TRBJ2-1; d_call: -; clone_size: once
cdr3_nt: TGTGCCAGCAGCTTAGAAGTCAGTCTTAGCGAGCAGTACTTC; cdr3_aa: CASSLEVSLSEQYF; v_call: TRBV5-4; j_call: TRBJ2-7; d_call: -; clone_size: once
cdr3_nt: TGCAGCGTTGAAAAGGATCTGGGCTACACCTTC; cdr3_aa: CSVEKDLGYTF; v_call: TRBV29-1; j_call: TRBJ1-2; d_call: -; clone_size: -
cdr3_nt: TGCAGCGTTGTGCCGACAGGGGTGGGCTACACCTTC; cdr3_aa: CSVVPTGVGYTF; v_call: TRBV29-1; j_call: TRBJ1-2; d_call: TRBD1; clone_size: -
cdr3_nt: TGTGCCAGTAGTATCCCAGGGGCGTACGAGCAGTACTTC; cdr3_aa: CASSIPGAYEQYF; v_call: TRBV19; j_call: TRBJ2-7; d_call: -; clone_size: -
cdr3_nt: TGCGCCAGCGGGCTGGCAGATTCAAGTTATACGCAGTATTTT; cdr3_aa: CASGLADSSYTQYF; v_call: TRBV5-1; j_call: TRBJ2-3; d_call: -; clone_size: -
cdr3_nt: TGTGCCAGCAGTTTTTTAGGGACAACCTACGAGCAGTACTTC; cdr3_aa: CASSFLGTTYEQYF; v_call: TRBV28; j_call: TRBJ2-7; d_call: -; clone_size: once
cdr3_nt: TGTGCCAGCAGTCGATTCTCGAACAGGGGCGATCAGCCCCAGCATTTT; cdr3_aa: CASSRFSNRGDQPQHF; v_call: TRBV6-2/TRBV6-3; j_call: TRBJ1-5; d_call: TRBD1; clone_size: -